This is a list of T cell receptor beta chains from one sample in a study of identifying expanded T cells in peripheral blood. Measured with immunoSEQ multiplex PCR; TCRdb has only the in-frame clones, and not every one. The table lists tens of thousands of clones, over 75% of them singletons. The sequenced material came from blood. All receptors come from a person between 18 and 75 years old in good health. CDR3s leave out the opening cysteine and the closing phenylalanine or tryptophan. A D gene is named only where the DNA matches it firmly.

j_call: TRBJ1-2
v_call: TRBV2
d_call: TRBD1
cdr3_aa: ASSEMGQGEGYT

j_call: TRBJ2-7
v_call: TRBV19
d_call: -
cdr3_aa: ASSMAEVSEQY

j_call: TRBJ2-7
v_call: TRBV11-3
d_call: -
cdr3_aa: ASSWLNYEQY

j_call: TRBJ1-4
v_call: TRBV7-9
d_call: -
cdr3_aa: ASSDRSNEKLF

j_call: TRBJ1-1
v_call: TRBV18
d_call: TRBD1
cdr3_aa: ASSSQGVNTEAF

j_call: TRBJ2-1
v_call: TRBV10-3
d_call: -
cdr3_aa: AISEVGRYSYNEQF

j_call: TRBJ2-7
v_call: TRBV5-5
d_call: -
cdr3_aa: ASSLWGSDEQY

j_call: TRBJ1-4
v_call: TRBV4-3
d_call: -
cdr3_aa: ASSQGNEKLF

j_call: TRBJ1-3
v_call: TRBV6-6
d_call: -
cdr3_aa: ASSYSPRQGGNTIY

j_call: TRBJ2-5
v_call: TRBV18
d_call: -
cdr3_aa: ASSPVQETQY

j_call: TRBJ2-3
v_call: TRBV5-1
d_call: -
cdr3_aa: ASSLDGHPADTQY

j_call: TRBJ1-1
v_call: TRBV30
d_call: -
cdr3_aa: AWSTHMNTEAF

j_call: TRBJ2-5
v_call: TRBV14
d_call: -
cdr3_aa: ASSQARKTQY

j_call: TRBJ1-2
v_call: TRBV9
d_call: -
cdr3_aa: ASSVRSGVNYGYT

j_call: TRBJ1-2
v_call: TRBV2
d_call: TRBD1
cdr3_aa: ASNRGQGYGYT

j_call: TRBJ2-3
v_call: TRBV5-4
d_call: TRBD2
cdr3_aa: ASSVKREVVDTQY

j_call: TRBJ2-2
v_call: TRBV19
d_call: -
cdr3_aa: ASSTHEGTGELF

j_call: TRBJ1-5
v_call: TRBV29-1
d_call: -
cdr3_aa: SVGTRNSNQPQH

j_call: TRBJ1-2
v_call: TRBV6-6
d_call: -
cdr3_aa: ASSYSVGGGVGYT

j_call: TRBJ1-2
v_call: TRBV4-1
d_call: -
cdr3_aa: ASSQDAQGIYGYT

j_call: TRBJ1-1
v_call: TRBV9
d_call: -
cdr3_aa: ASSVGYNTEAF

j_call: TRBJ2-1
v_call: TRBV6-6
d_call: TRBD1
cdr3_aa: ASSYSTGGSNEQF

j_call: TRBJ1-1
v_call: TRBV6-4
d_call: -
cdr3_aa: ASGNEHCGLRAF

j_call: TRBJ2-1
v_call: TRBV5-6
d_call: -
cdr3_aa: ASSLFSGIGNEQF

j_call: TRBJ2-3
v_call: TRBV9
d_call: TRBD2
cdr3_aa: ASSVGNSGGLHTQY

j_call: TRBJ1-2
v_call: TRBV27
d_call: -
cdr3_aa: ASSTGAGGYGYT

j_call: TRBJ1-2
v_call: TRBV25-1
d_call: -
cdr3_aa: ASSEYNRADGYT

j_call: TRBJ1-1
v_call: TRBV9
d_call: -
cdr3_aa: ASSVGLLDTEAF

j_call: TRBJ2-7
v_call: TRBV14
d_call: -
cdr3_aa: ASSQPPEVRQY

j_call: TRBJ2-2
v_call: TRBV5-1
d_call: -
cdr3_aa: ASSLASNTGELF

j_call: TRBJ2-7
v_call: TRBV7-9
d_call: TRBD2
cdr3_aa: ASSSWTSGRSYEQY

j_call: TRBJ2-5
v_call: TRBV6-5
d_call: TRBD1
cdr3_aa: ASSYEGALETQY

j_call: TRBJ2-5
v_call: TRBV10-2
d_call: TRBD2
cdr3_aa: ASRLAGEETQY

j_call: TRBJ2-2
v_call: TRBV6-1
d_call: -
cdr3_aa: ATTENTGELF

j_call: TRBJ1-6
v_call: TRBV27
d_call: -
cdr3_aa: AGGASYNSPLH

j_call: TRBJ2-2
v_call: TRBV6-1
d_call: -
cdr3_aa: ASSYGAGELF

j_call: TRBJ2-2
v_call: TRBV4-2
d_call: -
cdr3_aa: ASSQDQGSGTGELF

j_call: TRBJ1-2
v_call: TRBV6-5
d_call: TRBD1
cdr3_aa: ASSLSPGGEYGYT

j_call: TRBJ2-5
v_call: TRBV14
d_call: -
cdr3_aa: ASSQDPWGRQETQY

j_call: TRBJ2-6
v_call: TRBV27
d_call: -
cdr3_aa: ASRGGGSGANVLT

j_call: TRBJ2-7
v_call: TRBV21-1
d_call: -
cdr3_aa: ASSEKRDRRISYEQY

j_call: TRBJ1-1
v_call: TRBV11-1
d_call: -
cdr3_aa: ASSRKSTKNGEAF

j_call: TRBJ1-2
v_call: TRBV2
d_call: -
cdr3_aa: ASSPDRNYGYT

j_call: TRBJ2-3
v_call: TRBV5-1
d_call: -
cdr3_aa: ASSESTAADTQY

j_call: TRBJ1-1
v_call: TRBV6-1
d_call: TRBD1
cdr3_aa: ASSVTSGGRSEAF

j_call: TRBJ2-2
v_call: TRBV27
d_call: -
cdr3_aa: ASSLSSGELF

j_call: TRBJ2-3
v_call: TRBV7-2
d_call: TRBD2
cdr3_aa: ASSATGLNTDTQY

j_call: TRBJ1-1
v_call: TRBV11-2
d_call: -
cdr3_aa: ASSLSNVPNTEAF

j_call: TRBJ1-2
v_call: TRBV15
d_call: -
cdr3_aa: ATSIRQNFNYGYT

j_call: TRBJ2-6
v_call: TRBV18
d_call: -
cdr3_aa: ASSPPGRAGANVLT

j_call: TRBJ2-7
v_call: TRBV10-2
d_call: -
cdr3_aa: ASSMYRDVYEQY

j_call: TRBJ2-5
v_call: TRBV5-1
d_call: -
cdr3_aa: ASTENSRETQY

j_call: TRBJ2-2
v_call: TRBV19
d_call: -
cdr3_aa: ASSIDRRNTGELF

j_call: TRBJ1-2
v_call: TRBV6-5
d_call: -
cdr3_aa: ASSYGVEDYGYT

j_call: TRBJ2-1
v_call: TRBV29-1
d_call: -
cdr3_aa: SVVRETMKQF

j_call: TRBJ2-7
v_call: TRBV19
d_call: -
cdr3_aa: ASSFQPSSYEQY

j_call: TRBJ2-5
v_call: TRBV9
d_call: -
cdr3_aa: ASSVAGSRQETQY